This T cell receptor beta chain stems from a study of metastatic and nonmetastatic thyroid tumors. Study overall: It was across blood and tumor or nodule tissue from malignant and benign thyroid patients that repertoires were compared.

Patients had received no treatment of any kind before thyroid surgery. Per the authors' pipeline: The distant-metastasis classifier for papillary thyroid cancer was built from CDR3 differences across clinicopathological groups. TCRdb reprocessed the PCR reads using MiXCR. V and J calls and clone size were set by TCRdb, not the authors. The sample lists thousands of clones, about 30% seen once, with 18% in the top ten. A word on this clone: What it binds is unknown. This sample also contains other DNA sequences that code for the same CDR3.

Study-wide points: As reported, TCR beta diversity in blood and tumor was significantly higher in malignant thyroid tumors than in benign nodules.

CDR1 is MNHNS and CDR2 is SASEGT in the germline V gene. Trimming stripped 2 bases from V and 8 bases from J, with 18 bases between. This CDR3 is built from 15 residues. Sequenced input: adjacent normal tissue. This chain links TRBV6-1 with TRBJ1-2; tentative D call: TRBD1 (5 bases). The clonotype originates from a female donor with papillary thyroid cancer or a benign thyroid nodule (not recorded which). Some clones in this sample may be carry-over from other donors' samples. The CDR3 bases are TGTGCCAGCAGTGAATTTAGCGATAGGGGCGAAGGCTACACCTTC. It translates to CASSEFSDRGEGYTF.